The subject of this entry is one T cell receptor beta chain. After removal of 3 bases from V and 6 bases from J, the junction contained 5 bases not matched to a gene. The CDR3 sequence is 14 residues long. The germline V gene encodes CDR1 SGHTA and CDR2 FQGNSA. The sample originates from a study of shared clonotypes between healthy human individuals. In unsorted samples, genomic DNA was obtained using approximately 100 million PBMCs. Some clones are missing from TCRdb's copy, which holds only in-frame ones; the method was immunoSEQ multiplex PCR. The sample comprises about 460,000 clones, 77% of which are singletons, and 12% rests with the top ten.

Material: PBMCs. The chain joins TRBV7-2 to TRBJ2-7, with TRBD1 matching over 10 bases. The TCR sequence derives from a woman aged 40 to 50 in good health. Some clones in this sample may be carry-over from other donors' samples. The CDR3 reads CASSFGQGEVEQYF. The CDR3 DNA follows: TGTGCCAGCAGCTTTGGACAGGGGGAGGTCGAGCAGTACTTC.